Listed below are T cell receptor beta chains from one sample, sequenced in a study of chemoradiotherapy in HPV16-positive cancers. The repertoire was sequenced with immunoSEQ multiplex PCR; TCRdb's copy has only in-frame clones and lacks some. Among 17,000 or so clones listed, just under 70% were seen once. Material: tumor tissue, obtained from a patient who underwent chemoradiotherapy. The receptor set was obtained from a human donor with HPV-associated anogenital cancer. Each CDR3 is given with its conserved first and last residue. The D gene is left open where the match is weak. Rows give clone size only sometimes, using once, few, many, or a class for an expanded clone.

J	size	V	D	DNA	CDR3
TRBJ2-7	-	TRBV7-9	TRBD1	TGTGCCAGCAGCTTAGCCGGGACAGGTGGGTTCCAGTACTTC	CASSLAGTGGFQYF
TRBJ2-7	-	TRBV10-3	TRBD1	TGTGCCATCAGGGTACAGGGGGCTATCCACGAGCAGTACTTC	CAIRVQGAIHEQYF
TRBJ1-2	-	TRBV5-6	TRBD1	TGTGCCAGCAGCTTGTCAAGGGGATCTGGGACAGGGGGAGGCTACACCTTC	CASSLSRGSGTGGGYTF
TRBJ1-3	-	TRBV20-1	-	TGCAGTGCCGTAGAGGGAAACACCATATATTTT	CSAVEGNTIYF
TRBJ1-3	-	TRBV7-9	-	TGTGCCAGCAGCTTAGTCTCTCTACAGGCCGCAGGAGGAAACACCATATATTTT	CASSLVSLQAAGGNTIYF
TRBJ1-6	-	TRBV2	TRBD1	TGTGCCAGCAATCCGACAGGGAACTATAATTCACCCCTCCACTTT	CASNPTGNYNSPLHF
TRBJ2-4	-	TRBV19	-	TGTGCCAGTACTACCGCGGGACAAACAAACATTCAGTACTTC	CASTTAGQTNIQYF
TRBJ2-5	-	TRBV5-4	TRBD2	TGTGCCAGCAGCTTTCCTAGCGGGGTGGACGGAGAGACCCAGTACTTC	CASSFPSGVDGETQYF
TRBJ2-5	-	TRBV28	TRBD1	TGTGCCAGCAGTACTCTCCGGGACAGGGAAGAAGAGACCCAGTACTTC	CASSTLRDREEETQYF
TRBJ1-2	few	TRBV6-5	-	TGTGCCAGCAGGGCCCCGGTCAGTGGTGGCTACACCTTC	CASRAPVSGGYTF
TRBJ2-5	-	TRBV7-3	-	TGTGCCAGCAGCTTATACGGGACCACACAAGAGACCCAGTACTTC	CASSLYGTTQETQYF
TRBJ2-1	-	TRBV7-2	TRBD2	TGTGCCAGCAGCTTACTGCGCGGGGGACCGAACGAGCAGTTCTTC	CASSLLRGGPNEQFF
TRBJ1-1	-	TRBV5-1	-	TGCGCCAGCAGCTTAACAACACGAATGAACACTGAAGCTTTCTTT	CASSLTTRMNTEAFF
TRBJ2-2	-	TRBV6-4	TRBD2	TGTGCCAGCAGTGATTTTAGGGGACTAGTTTGGCCCGGGGAGCTGTTTTTT	CASSDFRGLVWPGELFF